Shown below are 18 T cell receptor beta chains from a single sample sequenced in a study of CD8+ T cells in alopecia areata. TCR sequencing used cDNA made by reverse transcription of extracted RNA. The assay was immunoSEQ multiplex PCR, and TCRdb's table has in-frame clones only and misses some. The sample has 95,000 to 100,000 clones; roughly 56% are singletons. Treatment meaning: oral pan-JAK inhibitor, 5-10 mg twice daily. The sequencing used CD8+ T cells sorted from blood, collected at approximately week 56, from a patient treated with tofacitinib. The receptors were gathered from a human donor with alopecia areata.

A single count supports this clone. The chain carries TRBV6-5 and TRBJ2-1; no firm D call. Germline V gene data show CDR1 as MNHEY and CDR2 as SVGAGI. V was shortened by 4 bases and J by 4 bases, with 8 bases between the two germline ends. CDR3 length: 13 residues. CDR3 sequence (DNA): TGTGCCAGCAGTTCGACCAAATACAATGAGCAGTTCTTC. This encodes CASSSTKYNEQFF.

The chain employs TRBV7-2 and TRBJ2-1; D is ambiguous. The CDR3 is 12 residues long. V dropped 2 bases and J dropped 5 bases, with 4 bases sitting between them. CDR1 and CDR2 (germline): SGHTA, FQGNSA. This chain's CDR3 is CASSLSHNEQFF. The CDR3 nucleotides are TGTGCCAGCAGCTTAAGCCACAATGAGCAGTTCTTC.

V and J are TRBV23-1 and TRBJ1-3, with D maybe TRBD1 (5 bases). TRBV23-1 has ORF status, its function being uncertain. V lost 0 bases and J lost 2, with 14 bases in between. This CDR3 has 17 residues. The CDR3 bases are TGCGCCAGCAGTCAATCTGGGGGAGCCGGGACTGGAAACACCATATATTTT. Translated: CASSQSGGAGTGNTIYF.

This sequence joins TRBV30 and TRBJ1-2; no reliable D call. CDR3 size: 13 residues. CDR1 GTSNPN and CDR2 SVGIG come from the germline V gene (reference sequence). The V end was cut by 3 bases, the J end by 5 bases, with 13 bases between. This CDR3 reads CAWSPGAEYGYTF. CDR3 sequence (DNA): TGTGCCTGGAGCCCAGGCGCCGAATATGGCTACACCTTC.

The CDR3 sequence: CASSVGGGANEQFF. The DNA of the CDR3 is TGTGCCAGCAGCGTAGGCGGGGGGGCCAATGAGCAGTTCTTC. The J gene is TRBJ2-1, the V gene TRBV9, with 9 bases fitting TRBD2. CDR3 size: 14 residues. J lost 6 bases, V lost 0 bases, and 1 base had no gene match. From germline, CDR1 is SGDLS and CDR2 YYNGEE.

This chain joins TRBV11-2 and TRBJ2-1; 11 nucleotides line up with TRBD2. CDR1 and CDR2 from the germline V gene are SGHAT and FQNNGV. The CDR3 spans 16 residues. Trimming cost V 1 base and J 10 bases; bases outside gene matches: 9. This CDR3 is CASSLGLAGGSEEQFF. The DNA for the CDR3 is TGTGCCAGCAGCTTAGGGCTAGCGGGGGGTTCGGAGGAGCAGTTCTTC. The entire variable domain, with the rest obtained from reference TRBV11-2 and TRBJ2-1, is as follows: EAGVAQSPRYKIIEKRQSVAFWCNPISGHATLYWYQQILGQGPKLLIQFQNNGVVDDSQLPKDRFSAERLKGVDSTLKIQPAKLEDSAVYLCASSLGLAGGSEEQFFGPGTRLTVL.

V gene TRBV5-6 combines with J gene TRBJ2-2; the D gene is possibly TRBD1 (6 bases). Germline V gives CDR1 SGHDT, CDR2 YYEEEE. This CDR3 is 16 amino acids long. Trimming took off 0 bases at V and 5 bases at J, with 14 bases between the two ends. The CDR3 bases are TGTGCCAGCAGCTTGGCAGGGGCCTTGAGGACCGGGGAGCTGTTTTTT. This codes for CASSLAGALRTGELFF. Full variable domain (missing parts from reference TRBV5-6 and TRBJ2-2): DAGVTQSPTHLIKTRGQQVTLRCSPKSGHDTVSWYQQALGQGPQFIFQYYEEEERQRGNFPDRFSGHQFPNYSSELNVNALLLGDSALYLCASSLAGALRTGELFFGEGSRLTVL.

The chain links TRBV29-1 to TRBJ2-7, with 7 bases lining up with TRBD1. The CDR3 has 13 residues. Germline loops: CDR1 SQVTM, CDR2 ANQGSEA. The V gene end was trimmed by 7 bases and the J gene end by 2 bases; junction bases not matched to a gene: 8. This chain's CDR3 is CSAEETGTYEQYF. The CDR3 coding sequence is TGCAGCGCCGAGGAGACAGGGACCTACGAGCAGTACTTC.

The chain carries TRBV4-2 and TRBJ2-7, with a weak D call TRBD1 (6 bases). This CDR3 has 15 amino acids. Germline CDR1 is LGHNA and CDR2 is YNFKEQ. Trimming took 4 bases from V and 6 from J, leaving 19 bases between them. The CDR3 DNA sequence: TGTGCCAGCAGCCGATTCAGGGGCGATGGCTCCGAGCAGTACTTC. Protein sequence: CASSRFRGDGSEQYF.

There are a few counts of this clone. For the CDR3, the DNA is TGTGCCAGCAGCCAGGGGAGAAGCGGGGGGCCCTACGAGCAGTACTTC. Translated, it gives CASSQGRSGGPYEQYF. The rearrangement joins TRBV14 to TRBJ2-7; 9 bases fit TRBD2. The CDR3 spans 16 residues. V lost 3 bases and J lost 2; bases outside the gene matches: 8. Germline V gene lookup returns CDR1 SGHDN and CDR2 FVKESK.

The chain combines TRBV11-2 with TRBJ2-5, with 7 bases that match TRBD2. The CDR3 loop spans 15 amino acids. The ends lost 5 bases at V and 5 bases at J; junction bases unmatched: 11. In germline, CDR1 is SGHAT, CDR2 FQNNGV. In DNA, the CDR3 is TGTGCCAGCAGCCCCGGGGAGGGGTTATGGGAGACCCAGTACTTC. It translates to CASSPGEGLWETQYF. The variable domain in full, with the rest retrieved from reference TRBV11-2 and TRBJ2-5, is EAGVAQSPRYKIIEKRQSVAFWCNPISGHATLYWYQQILGQGPKLLIQFQNNGVVDDSQLPKDRFSAERLKGVDSTLKIQPAKLEDSAVYLCASSPGEGLWETQYFGPGTRLLVL.

CDR3 DNA sequence: TGTGCCAGCCTGGGACAAGAGACCCAGTACTTC. Protein product: CASLGQETQYF. The genes are TRBV2 and TRBJ2-5; D not certain. Germline values: CDR1 SNHLY, CDR2 FYNNEI. V lost 8 bases to trimming and J lost 2 bases, with 6 bases between them. The CDR3 loop spans 11 amino acids.

The V call is TRBV5-1, the J call TRBJ1-4; 7 bases fit TRBD1. V was clipped by 0 bases and J by 4 bases; unmatched bases: 3. Germline V gene lookup returns CDR1 SGHRS and CDR2 YFSETQ. The CDR3 has 15 amino acids. In DNA, the CDR3 is TGCGCCAGCAGCTTGGAGGGACAGAGTAATGAAAAACTGTTTTTT. This encodes CASSLEGQSNEKLFF. Drawing the rest from reference TRBV5-1 and TRBJ1-4, the complete variable domain is KAGVTQTPRYLIKTRGQQVTLSCSPISGHRSVSWYQQTPGQGLQFLFEYFSETQRNKGNFPGRFSGRQFSNSRSEMNVSTLELGDSALYLCASSLEGQSNEKLFFGSGTQLSVL.

By share, this clone ranks as medium-sized. V is TRBV11-3 and J is TRBJ2-1; D unresolved. The V end lost 10 bases, the J end lost 5 bases, and 12 bases lay between the germline ends. The length of the CDR3 is 12 residues. Germline lookup yields CDR1 SGHNT and CDR2 YENEEA. The DNA of the CDR3 is TGTGCCACAACAGACTGGGACAATGAGCAGTTCTTC. It specifies CATTDWDNEQFF.

This chain uses TRBV29-1 with TRBJ2-1; possible D gene TRBD2, 5 bases. Germline-derived CDR1 and CDR2 are SQVTM and ANQGSEA. The CDR3 covers 10 residues. Trimming left V 6 bases short and J 12 bases short, with 12 bases between. The CDR3 reads CSVTDWMQFF. Written as DNA, the CDR3 is TGCAGCGTGACGGACTGGATGCAGTTCTTC.

The V gene is TRBV10-3, the J gene TRBJ1-2; D may be TRBD1 (5 bases). In germline, CDR1 is ENHRY, CDR2 SYGVKD. Trimming took off 4 bases at V and 0 bases at J, with 21 bases between the two ends. The CDR3 consists of 18 residues. CDR3 nucleotides: TGTGCCATCAGTGCTACCGGGGTGGGGCTGACGACTAACTATGGCTACACCTTC. Translated, it gives CAISATGVGLTTNYGYTF.

The J gene is TRBJ2-7, the V gene TRBV29-1; D tentatively reads TRBD1 or TRBD2 (6 bases each). Trimming pared 2 bases from V and 2 bases from J, leaving 34 bases between. Per the germline V gene, CDR1 is SQVTM and CDR2 is ANQGSEA. The CDR3 length is 21 residues. CDR3 nucleotide sequence: TGCAGCGTTGAACTCGGGACGGAGGCCGGAGCGGAGGGGGGCTTCCCCTACGAGCAGTACTTC. It yields the protein CSVELGTEAGAEGGFPYEQYF.

The chain employs TRBV30 and TRBJ2-1; D ambiguous. The germline V and J ends were trimmed by 6 bases and 1 base, with 16 bases remaining between them. This CDR3 has 15 residues. Germline lookup yields CDR1 GTSNPN and CDR2 SVGIG (reference sequence). CDR3 in amino acids: CACTWKMGSYNEQFF. The CDR3 DNA is TGTGCCTGCACCTGGAAGATGGGGTCCTACAATGAGCAGTTCTTC.